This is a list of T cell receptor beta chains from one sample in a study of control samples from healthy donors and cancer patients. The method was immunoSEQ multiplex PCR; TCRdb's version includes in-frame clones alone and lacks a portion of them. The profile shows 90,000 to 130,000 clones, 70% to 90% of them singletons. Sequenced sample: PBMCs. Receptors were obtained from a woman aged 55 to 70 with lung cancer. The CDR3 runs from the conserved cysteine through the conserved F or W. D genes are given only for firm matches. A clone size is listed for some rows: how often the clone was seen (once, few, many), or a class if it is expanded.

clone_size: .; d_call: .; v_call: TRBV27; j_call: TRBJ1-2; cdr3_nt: TGTGCCAGCAGTTTTACAGGGCTCTATGGCTACACCTTC; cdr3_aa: CASSFTGLYGYTF
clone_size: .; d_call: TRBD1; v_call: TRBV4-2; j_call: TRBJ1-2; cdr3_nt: TGTGCCAGCAGCCAGAAGACAGGGAGCTACACCTTC; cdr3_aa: CASSQKTGSYTF
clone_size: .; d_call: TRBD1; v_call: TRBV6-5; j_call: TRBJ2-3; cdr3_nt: TGTGCCAGCAGCTCCAACAGGGGCGAGGCTGGGTATTTT; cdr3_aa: CASSSNRGEAGYF
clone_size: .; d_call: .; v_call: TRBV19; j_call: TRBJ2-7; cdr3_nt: TGTGCCAGTAGTACGGAACAGGGAGTAAACGAGCAGTACTTC; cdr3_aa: CASSTEQGVNEQYF
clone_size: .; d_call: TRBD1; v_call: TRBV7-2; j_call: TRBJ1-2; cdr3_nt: TGTGCCAGCAGCCTCGGGGGACAGGGGGCTTTTAATGGCTACACCTTC; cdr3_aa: CASSLGGQGAFNGYTF
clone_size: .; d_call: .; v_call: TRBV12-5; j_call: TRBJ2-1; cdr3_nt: TGTGCTAGTGGCCCTGGGGGCAATGAGCAGTTCTTC; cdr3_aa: CASGPGGNEQFF
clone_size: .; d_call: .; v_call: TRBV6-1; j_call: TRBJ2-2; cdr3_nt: TGTGCCAGCAGTGTTGCTAGCCCTTCTTTCTCGAACACCGGGGAGCTGTTTTTT; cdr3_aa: CASSVASPSFSNTGELFF
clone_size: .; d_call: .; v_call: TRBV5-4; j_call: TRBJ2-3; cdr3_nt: TGTGCCAGCAGCTTGGCGGGAGTGGAAAATACGCAGTATTTT; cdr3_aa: CASSLAGVENTQYF
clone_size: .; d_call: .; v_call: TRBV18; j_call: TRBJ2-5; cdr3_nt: TGTGCCAGCTCACCACCCGGGGGCGCCGTCCAAGAGACCCAGTACTTC; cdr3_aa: CASSPPGGAVQETQYF
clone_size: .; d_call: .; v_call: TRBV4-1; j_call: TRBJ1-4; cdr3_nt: TGCGCCAGCAGCCGTCAATTCCGGGGGGCTAATGAAAAACTGTTTTTT; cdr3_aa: CASSRQFRGANEKLFF
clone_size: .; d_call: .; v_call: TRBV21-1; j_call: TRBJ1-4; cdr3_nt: TGTGCCAGCAGCCCAGCCCGGGCCCTAGAGGGTGAAAAACTGTTTTTT; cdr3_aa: CASSPARALEGEKLFF
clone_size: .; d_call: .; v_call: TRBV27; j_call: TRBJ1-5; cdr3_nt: TGTGCCAGCAGTTTCACAGGGAACAATCAGCCCCAGCATTTT; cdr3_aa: CASSFTGNNQPQHF
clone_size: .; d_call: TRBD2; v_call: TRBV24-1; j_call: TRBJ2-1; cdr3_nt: TGTGCCACCAGTGATCATAGCGGGGCAACCTACAATGAGCAGTTCTTC; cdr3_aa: CATSDHSGATYNEQFF
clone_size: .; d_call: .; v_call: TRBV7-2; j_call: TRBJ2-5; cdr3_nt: TGTGCCAGCAGTCCTCTACTTCCGGGACTCTCGATCCAAGAGACCCAGTACTTC; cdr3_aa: CASSPLLPGLSIQETQYF
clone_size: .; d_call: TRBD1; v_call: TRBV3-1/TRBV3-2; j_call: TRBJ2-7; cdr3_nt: TGTGCCAGCAGCCAGTACACCGGGACAGGGGTAATGGCGCAGTACTTC; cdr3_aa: CASSQYTGTGVMAQYF
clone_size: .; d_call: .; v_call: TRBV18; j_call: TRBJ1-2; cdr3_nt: TGTGCCAGCACCCCTCCCGGGACGGCGAACTATGGCTACACCTTC; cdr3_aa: CASTPPGTANYGYTF
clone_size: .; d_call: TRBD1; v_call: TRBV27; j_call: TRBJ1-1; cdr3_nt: TGTGCCAGCTGCGACTTGGGGACAGGGTTGAGGCGGGCTTTCTTT; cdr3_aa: CASCDLGTGLRRAFF
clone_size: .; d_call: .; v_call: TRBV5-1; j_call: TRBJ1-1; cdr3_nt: TGCGCCAGCAGCTTGCAGGGTCCACCGAACACTGAAGCTTTCTTT; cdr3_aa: CASSLQGPPNTEAFF
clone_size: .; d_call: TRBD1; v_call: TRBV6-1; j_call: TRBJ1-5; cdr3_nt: TGTGCCAGCAGTGAACGGACAGGTAATCAGCCCCAGCATTTT; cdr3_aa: CASSERTGNQPQHF
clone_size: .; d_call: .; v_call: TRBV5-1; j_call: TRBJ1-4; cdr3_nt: TGCGCCAGCAGCTTGGAGGGGCTAACTAATGAAAAACTGTTTTTT; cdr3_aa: CASSLEGLTNEKLFF
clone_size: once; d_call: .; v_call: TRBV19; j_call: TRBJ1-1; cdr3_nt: TGTGCCAGTACCCAGGGCCTGAACACTGAAGCTTTCTTT; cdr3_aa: CASTQGLNTEAFF
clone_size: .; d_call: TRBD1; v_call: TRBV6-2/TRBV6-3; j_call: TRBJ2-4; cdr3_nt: TGTGCCAGCAGTTACAATGAACAGGGGGCAATAGACATTCAGTACTTC; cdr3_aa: CASSYNEQGAIDIQYF
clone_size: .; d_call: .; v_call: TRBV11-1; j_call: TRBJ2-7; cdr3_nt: TGTGCCAGCAGCCCCGAGGGCGTCGATTACGAGCAGTACTTC; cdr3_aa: CASSPEGVDYEQYF
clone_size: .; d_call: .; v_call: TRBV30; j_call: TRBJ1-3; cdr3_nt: TGTGCCTGGAGTGGGGACTCCTCTGGAAACACCATATATTTT; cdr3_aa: CAWSGDSSGNTIYF
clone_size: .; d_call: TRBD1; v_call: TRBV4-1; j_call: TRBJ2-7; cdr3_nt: TGCGCCAGCAGCCAAGATACAGGGGCCGCAAACTCCTACGAGCAGTACTTC; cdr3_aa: CASSQDTGAANSYEQYF
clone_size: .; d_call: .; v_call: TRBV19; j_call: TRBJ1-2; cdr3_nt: TGTGCCAGCCACCGGGACACCGCGTCTAACTATGGCTACACCTTC; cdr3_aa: CASHRDTASNYGYTF
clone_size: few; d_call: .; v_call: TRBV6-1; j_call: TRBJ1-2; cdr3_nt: TGTGCCAGCAGTGAACTAGGGTTGGGGTTCCGCTATGGCTACACCTTC; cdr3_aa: CASSELGLGFRYGYTF
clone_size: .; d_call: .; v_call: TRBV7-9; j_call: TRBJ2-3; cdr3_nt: TGTGCCAGCAGCTTAGCCTCCGGGGTACTTGGGGATACGCAGTATTTT; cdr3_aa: CASSLASGVLGDTQYF
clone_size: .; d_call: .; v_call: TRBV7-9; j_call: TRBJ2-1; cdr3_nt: TGTGCCAGCAGCTTAGCGCTGGGGCTCTACAATGAGCAGTTCTTC; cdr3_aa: CASSLALGLYNEQFF
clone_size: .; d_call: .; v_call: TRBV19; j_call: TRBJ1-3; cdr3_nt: TGTGCCAGTAGTATGGGCAGCTCTGGAAACACCATATATTTT; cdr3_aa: CASSMGSSGNTIYF
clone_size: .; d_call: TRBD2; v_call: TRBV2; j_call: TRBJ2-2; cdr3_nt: TGTGCCAGAACCGCCGGGACTAGCGGGAGGGCGCGGACCGGGGAGCTGTTTTTT; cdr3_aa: CARTAGTSGRARTGELFF
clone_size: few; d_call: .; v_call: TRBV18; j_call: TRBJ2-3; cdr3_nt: TGTGCCAGCTCACCACCCTCGGGGAGCACAGATACGCAGTATTTT; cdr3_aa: CASSPPSGSTDTQYF
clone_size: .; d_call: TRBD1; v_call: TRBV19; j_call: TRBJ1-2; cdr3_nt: TGTGCCAGTAGTATGCAGGGGGAGGATGGCTACACCTTC; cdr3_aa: CASSMQGEDGYTF
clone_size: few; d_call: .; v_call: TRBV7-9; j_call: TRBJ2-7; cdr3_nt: TGTGCCAGCAGTTCACAGGGTTACGAGCAGTACTTC; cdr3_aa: CASSSQGYEQYF
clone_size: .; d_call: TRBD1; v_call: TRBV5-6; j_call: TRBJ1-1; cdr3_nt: TGTGCCAGCAGCTTGGTAGGATACATACAGGGGATGGACACTGAAGCTTTCTTT; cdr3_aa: CASSLVGYIQGMDTEAFF
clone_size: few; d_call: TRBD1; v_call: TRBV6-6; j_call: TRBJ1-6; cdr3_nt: TGTGCCAGCAGGGAACAGGGGCTAAATTCACCCCTCCACTTT; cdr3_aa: CASREQGLNSPLHF
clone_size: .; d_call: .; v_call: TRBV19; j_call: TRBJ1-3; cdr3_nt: TGTGCCAGTAGTATAGAGGGGAACACCATATATTTT; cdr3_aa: CASSIEGNTIYF
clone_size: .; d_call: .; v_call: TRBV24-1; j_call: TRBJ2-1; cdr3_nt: TGTGCCACCAGTGACTCTCATAGACGGGACTCACGCTCCTACAATGAGCAGTTCTTC; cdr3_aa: CATSDSHRRDSRSYNEQFF
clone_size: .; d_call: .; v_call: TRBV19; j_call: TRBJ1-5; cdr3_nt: TGTGCCAGTAGTACCCGTGGTCCCCAGCATTTT; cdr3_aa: CASSTRGPQHF
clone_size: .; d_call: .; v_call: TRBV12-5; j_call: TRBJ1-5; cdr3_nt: TGTGCTAGTGGAATCCAGGACAATCAGCCCCAGCATTTT; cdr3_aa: CASGIQDNQPQHF
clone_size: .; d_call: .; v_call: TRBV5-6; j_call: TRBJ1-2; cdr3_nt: TGTGCCAGCAGCGGACAGAACTATGGCTACACCTTC; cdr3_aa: CASSGQNYGYTF
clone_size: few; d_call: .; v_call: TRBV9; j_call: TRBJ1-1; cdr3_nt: TGTGCCAGCAGCGTACAGGGGAACACTGAAGCTTTCTTT; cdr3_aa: CASSVQGNTEAFF
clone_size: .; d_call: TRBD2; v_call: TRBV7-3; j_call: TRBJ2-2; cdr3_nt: TGTGCCAGCAGCCTGGCTAGCGGGAGGCCCACCGGGGAGCTGTTTTTT; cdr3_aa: CASSLASGRPTGELFF
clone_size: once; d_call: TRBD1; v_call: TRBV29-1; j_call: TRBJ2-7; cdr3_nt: TGCGGCATAGAGGGACAGGGGACCCCCTACGAGCAGTACTTC; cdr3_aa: CGIEGQGTPYEQYF
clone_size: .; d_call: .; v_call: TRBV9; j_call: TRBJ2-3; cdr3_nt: TGTGCCAGCAGCGTCCGGGACCGCACAGATACGCAGTATTTT; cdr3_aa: CASSVRDRTDTQYF
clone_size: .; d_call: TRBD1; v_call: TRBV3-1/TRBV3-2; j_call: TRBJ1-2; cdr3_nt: TGTGCCAGCAGCCCAACATGGGACAGGGGGCGTGATGGCTACACCTTC; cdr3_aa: CASSPTWDRGRDGYTF
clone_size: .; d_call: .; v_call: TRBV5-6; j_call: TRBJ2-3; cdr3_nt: TGTGCCAGCAGCTTTCCGGGTCGCCTCACAGATACGCAGTATTTT; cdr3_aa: CASSFPGRLTDTQYF
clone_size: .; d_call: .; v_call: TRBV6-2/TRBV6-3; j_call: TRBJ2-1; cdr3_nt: TGTGCCAGCAGTTCTAACGTCGGGTCCCTCCATGAGCAGTTCTTC; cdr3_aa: CASSSNVGSLHEQFF
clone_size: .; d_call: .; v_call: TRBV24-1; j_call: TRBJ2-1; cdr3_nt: TGTGCCACCAGTGACCCTTTACTTGCGTACAATGAGCAGTTCTTC; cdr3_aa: CATSDPLLAYNEQFF
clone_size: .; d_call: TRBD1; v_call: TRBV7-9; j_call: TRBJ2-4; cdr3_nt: TGTGCCAGCAGTCCTGGACAGGACCTACACAAAAACATTCAGTACTTC; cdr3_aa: CASSPGQDLHKNIQYF
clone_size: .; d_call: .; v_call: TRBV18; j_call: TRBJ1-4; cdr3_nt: TGTGCCAGCTCGCCCGGGACCGAAGAAAAACTGTTTTTT; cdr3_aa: CASSPGTEEKLFF
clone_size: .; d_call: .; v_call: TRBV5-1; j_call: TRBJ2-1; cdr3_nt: TGCGCCAGCAGCTTGTTGAATGAGCAGTTCTTC; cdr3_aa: CASSLLNEQFF
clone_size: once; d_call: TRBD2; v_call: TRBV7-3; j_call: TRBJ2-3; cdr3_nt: TGTGCCAGCAGCTTCGCAACTAGCGGGAGGGCCTATAGCACAGATACGCAGTATTTT; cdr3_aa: CASSFATSGRAYSTDTQYF
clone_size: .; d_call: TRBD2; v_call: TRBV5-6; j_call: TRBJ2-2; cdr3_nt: TGTGCCAGCAGCTGGAAGAAGAAGCGGGGGAACACCGGGGAGCTGTTTTTT; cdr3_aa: CASSWKKKRGNTGELFF
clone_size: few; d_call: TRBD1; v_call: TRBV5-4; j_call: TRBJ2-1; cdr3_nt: TGTGCCAGCAGTATGAGGGCAGGGGGCTACAATGAGCAGTTCTTC; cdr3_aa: CASSMRAGGYNEQFF
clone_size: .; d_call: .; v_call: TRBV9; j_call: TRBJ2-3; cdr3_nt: TGTGCCAGCAACTGGGATGGGTCGGGAGATACGCAGTATTTT; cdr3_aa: CASNWDGSGDTQYF
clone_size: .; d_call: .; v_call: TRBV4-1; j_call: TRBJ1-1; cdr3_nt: TGCGCCAGCAGCCAAGGACAGGTCATGAACACTGAAGCTTTCTTT; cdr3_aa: CASSQGQVMNTEAFF
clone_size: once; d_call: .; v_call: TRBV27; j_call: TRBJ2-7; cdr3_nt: TGTGCCAGCAGTTTATCAGGGGGGTACGAGCAGTACTTC; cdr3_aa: CASSLSGGYEQYF
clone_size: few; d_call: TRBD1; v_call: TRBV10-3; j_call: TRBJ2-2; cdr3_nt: TGTGCCATCAGTGAGAGACAGGGGGCGAACACCGGGGAGCTGTTTTTT; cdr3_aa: CAISERQGANTGELFF